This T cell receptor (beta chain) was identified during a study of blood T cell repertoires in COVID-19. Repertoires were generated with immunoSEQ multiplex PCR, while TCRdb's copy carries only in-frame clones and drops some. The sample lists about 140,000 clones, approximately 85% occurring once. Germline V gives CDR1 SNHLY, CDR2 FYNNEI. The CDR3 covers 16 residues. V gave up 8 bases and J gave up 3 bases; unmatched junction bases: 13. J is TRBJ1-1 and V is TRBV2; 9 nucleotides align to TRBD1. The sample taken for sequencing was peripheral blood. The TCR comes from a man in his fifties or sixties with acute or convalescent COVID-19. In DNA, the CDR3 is TGTGCCAGCTTTGGGACAGGGCCCTCCTGGGACACTGAAGCTTTCTTT. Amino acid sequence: CASFGTGPSWDTEAFF.